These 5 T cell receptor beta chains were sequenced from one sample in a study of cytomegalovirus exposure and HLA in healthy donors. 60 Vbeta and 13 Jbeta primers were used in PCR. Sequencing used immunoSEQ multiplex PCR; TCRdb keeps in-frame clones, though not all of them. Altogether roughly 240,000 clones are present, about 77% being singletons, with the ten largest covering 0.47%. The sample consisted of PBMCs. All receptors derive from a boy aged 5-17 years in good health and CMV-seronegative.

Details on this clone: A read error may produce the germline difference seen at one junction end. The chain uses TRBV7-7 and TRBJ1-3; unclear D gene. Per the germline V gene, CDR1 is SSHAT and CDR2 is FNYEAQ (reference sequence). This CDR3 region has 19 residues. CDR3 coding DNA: TGTGCTAGCAGCTTAGTCTGCAGGAAGCCCGAACTCTCTGGAAACACCATATATTTT. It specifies CASSLVCRKPELSGNTIYF.

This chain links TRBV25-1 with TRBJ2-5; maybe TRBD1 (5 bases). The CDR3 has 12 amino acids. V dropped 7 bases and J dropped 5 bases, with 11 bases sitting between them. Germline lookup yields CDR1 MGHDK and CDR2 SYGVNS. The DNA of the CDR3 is TGTGCCAGCACCCAGGGTGGGGAGACCCAGTACTTC. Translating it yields CASTQGGETQYF.

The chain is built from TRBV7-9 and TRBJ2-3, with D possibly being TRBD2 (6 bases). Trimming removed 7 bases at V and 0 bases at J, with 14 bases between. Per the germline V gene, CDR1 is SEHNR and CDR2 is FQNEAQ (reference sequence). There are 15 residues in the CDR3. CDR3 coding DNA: TGTGCCAGCAACCCCGCACTAGCTAGCACAGATACGCAGTATTTT. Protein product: CASNPALASTDTQYF.

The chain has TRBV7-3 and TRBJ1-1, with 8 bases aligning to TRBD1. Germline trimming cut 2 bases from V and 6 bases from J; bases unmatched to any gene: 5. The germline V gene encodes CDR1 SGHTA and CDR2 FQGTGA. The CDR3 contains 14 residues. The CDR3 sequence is CASSLGTGNSEAFF. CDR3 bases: TGTGCCAGCAGCTTAGGGACAGGAAACTCTGAAGCTTTCTTT.

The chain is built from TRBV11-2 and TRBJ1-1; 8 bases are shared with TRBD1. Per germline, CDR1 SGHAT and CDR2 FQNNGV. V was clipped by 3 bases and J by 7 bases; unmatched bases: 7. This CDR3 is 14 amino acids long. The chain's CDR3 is CASSFSQGAGEAFF. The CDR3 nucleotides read TGTGCCAGCAGCTTCTCTCAGGGGGCGGGTGAAGCTTTCTTT.